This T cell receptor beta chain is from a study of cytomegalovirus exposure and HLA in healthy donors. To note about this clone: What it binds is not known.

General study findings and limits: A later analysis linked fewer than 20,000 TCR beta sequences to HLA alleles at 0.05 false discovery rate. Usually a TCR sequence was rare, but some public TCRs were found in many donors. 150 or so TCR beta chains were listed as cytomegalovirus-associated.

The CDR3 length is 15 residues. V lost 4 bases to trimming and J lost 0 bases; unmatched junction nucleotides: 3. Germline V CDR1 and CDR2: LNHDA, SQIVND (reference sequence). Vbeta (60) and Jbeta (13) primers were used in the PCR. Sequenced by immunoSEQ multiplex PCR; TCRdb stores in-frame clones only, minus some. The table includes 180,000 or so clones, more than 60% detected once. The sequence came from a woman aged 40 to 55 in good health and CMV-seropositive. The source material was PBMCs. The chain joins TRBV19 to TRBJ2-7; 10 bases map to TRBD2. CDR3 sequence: CASSRGLAVSYEQYF. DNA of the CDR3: TGTGCCAGTAGTAGAGGACTAGCGGTCTCCTACGAGCAGTACTTC.